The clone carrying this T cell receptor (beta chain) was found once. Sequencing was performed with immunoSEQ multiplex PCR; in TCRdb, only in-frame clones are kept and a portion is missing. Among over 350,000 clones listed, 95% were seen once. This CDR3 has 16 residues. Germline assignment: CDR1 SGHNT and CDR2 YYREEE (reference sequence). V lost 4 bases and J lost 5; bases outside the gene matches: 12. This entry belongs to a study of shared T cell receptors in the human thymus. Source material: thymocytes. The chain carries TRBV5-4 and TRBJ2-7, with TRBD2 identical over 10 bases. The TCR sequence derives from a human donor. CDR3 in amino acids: CASSQEASGRTDEQYF. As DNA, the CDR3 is TGTGCCAGCAGCCAAGAAGCTAGCGGGAGAACGGACGAGCAGTACTTC.